Shown below are 30 T cell receptor beta chains from a single sample sequenced in a study of T cell responses to AZD1222 COVID-19 vaccine. Only in-frame clones appear in the TCRdb table, and some are missing; sequencing was by immunoSEQ multiplex PCR. Among around 200,000 clones, around 88% were seen once, and the ten largest hold about 8%. The sequencing used peripheral blood, collected on day 0 of AZD1222 vaccination. The receptors come from an adult in good health.

The gene calls are TRBV27 and TRBJ1-5; no definite D call. The V gene's germline CDR1 is MNHEY and CDR2 SMNVEV (reference sequence). The CDR3 is made up of 16 amino acids. Trimming took off 4 bases at V and 0 bases at J, with 13 bases between the two ends. The CDR3 sequence is CASSSRHLYSNQPQHF. The CDR3 nucleotides are TGTGCCAGCAGTTCACGACACCTATATAGCAATCAGCCCCAGCATTTT.

The CDR3 loop is CASSLAGNTGELFF. Written as DNA, the CDR3 is TGTGCCAGCAGCTTAGCGGGTAACACCGGGGAGCTGTTTTTT. The chain employs TRBV11-1 and TRBJ2-2, with D unclear. V lost 0 bases and J lost 2, with 4 bases in between. The germline gives CDR1 SGHAT, CDR2 FQDESV (reference sequence). This CDR3 region has 14 residues.

The chain joins TRBV4-2 to TRBJ2-1, with no clear D. The V gene's germline CDR1 is LGHNA and CDR2 YNFKEQ. The CDR3 sequence is 16 residues long. The ends were cut back, 1 base at V and 0 bases at J, with 10 bases in the middle. CDR3 sequence: CASSQGQGFSYNEQFF. For the CDR3, the DNA is TGTGCCAGCAGCCAAGGTCAAGGTTTCTCCTACAATGAGCAGTTCTTC.

This clone showed up just a few times. The rearrangement uses TRBV3-1 (or the pseudogene TRBV3-2) and TRBJ1-2; perhaps TRBD1 as D (6 bases). CDR1 is LGHDT and CDR2 is YNNKEL in the germline V gene (reference sequence). The CDR3 loop spans 13 amino acids. Trimming stripped 4 bases from V and 5 bases from J, with 11 bases between. CDR3 loop: CASSLQGAYGYTF. The DNA for the CDR3 is TGTGCCAGCAGCCTACAGGGCGCATATGGCTACACCTTC.

The gene calls are TRBV28 and TRBJ1-1, with D hard to call. Germline V gene lookup returns CDR1 MDHEN and CDR2 SYDVKM. The CDR3 runs to 14 residues. V was pared by 5 bases and J by 0 bases, with 10 bases between. CDR3 bases: TGTGCCAGCAGTCCCCGGGAGTTGAACACTGAAGCTTTCTTT. Its translation is CASSPRELNTEAFF.

The V call is TRBV7-2, the J call TRBJ1-2; D is perhaps TRBD1 (6 bases). Per the germline V gene, CDR1 is SGHTA and CDR2 is FQGNSA. V was shortened by 3 bases and J by 5 bases, with 16 bases between the two germline ends. The CDR3 sequence is 15 residues long. The CDR3 nucleotides read TGTGCCAGCAGCTTTACACCGGGACACGGTTATGGCTACACCTTC. Translated: CASSFTPGHGYGYTF.

This chain links TRBV4-3 with TRBJ2-1; TRBD1 might be the D (6 bases). Trimming left V 1 base short and J 8 bases short, with 15 bases between. Germline-derived CDR1 and CDR2 are LGHNA and YSLEER. The CDR3 extends over 15 amino acids. The CDR3 reads CASSQAVWGRDEQFF. In DNA, the CDR3 is TGCGCCAGCAGCCAAGCCGTTTGGGGGCGAGATGAGCAGTTCTTC.

CDR3 in DNA: TGTGCCAGCTCACTTACAAACAGGGGGCAAACCTACGAGCAGTACTTC. This translates into CASSLTNRGQTYEQYF. The rearrangement uses TRBV18 and TRBJ2-7, with TRBD1 matching over 9 bases. V lost 4 bases, J lost 2 bases, and 9 bases stayed unmatched. Germline assignment: CDR1 KGHSH and CDR2 LQKENI. The CDR3 extends over 16 amino acids.

The count of this clone is one. V is TRBV2 and J is TRBJ1-1, with TRBD1 identical over 9 bases. This CDR3 region has 17 residues. J gave up 1 base and V 4 bases, and 10 bases lay outside the gene matches. Germline CDR1 reads SNHLY; CDR2 reads FYNNEI. The DNA of the CDR3 is TGTGCCAGCAGTGTCCCCCTACAGGGGGCGAGGAACACTGAAGCTTTCTTT. This codes for CASSVPLQGARNTEAFF.

The chain is built from TRBV4-1 and TRBJ2-2, with 9 positions matching TRBD1. CDR1 is MGHRA, CDR2 YSYEKL, per germline. CDR3 length: 16 amino acids. V dropped 0 bases and J dropped 2; count of bases not matched to a gene: 1. The chain's CDR3 is CASSQEGQGNTGELFF. The DNA for the CDR3 is TGCGCCAGCAGCCAAGAGGGACAGGGCAACACCGGGGAGCTGTTTTTT.

The chain combines TRBV5-1 with TRBJ1-4, with 7 bases fitting TRBD1. Germline V lookup: CDR1 SGHRS, CDR2 YFSETQ. The CDR3 consists of 15 residues. J gave up 5 bases and V 6 bases, and 10 bases lay outside the gene matches. CDR3 residues: CASKRTGPSNEKLFF. The CDR3 DNA reads as TGCGCCAGCAAACGGACAGGTCCTTCGAATGAAAAACTGTTTTTT.

CDR3 loop: CASSSGTVREKLFF. In DNA, the CDR3 is TGCGCCAGCAGCTCAGGGACAGTAAGGGAAAAACTGTTTTTT. The V gene is TRBV4-3, the J gene TRBJ1-4, with TRBD1 identical over 7 bases. This CDR3 contains 14 residues. In germline, CDR1 is LGHNA, CDR2 YSLEER. The J segment lost 8 bases and the V segment lost 5 bases, leaving 8 bases of the junction unmatched.

The V and J genes are TRBV7-9 and TRBJ1-6; D call uncertain. The CDR3 spans 14 residues. Germline lookup yields CDR1 SEHNR and CDR2 FQNEAQ (reference sequence). V lost 1 base and J lost 10, with 11 bases in between. The CDR3 coding sequence is TGTGCCAGCAGCTTAGGTCAGGTTGCCTCACCCCTCCACTTT. It specifies CASSLGQVASPLHF. The whole variable domain, filled in from reference TRBV7-9 and TRBJ1-6, reads DTGVSQNPRHKITKRGQNVTFRCDPISEHNRLYWYRQTLGQGPEFLTYFQNEAQLEKSRLLSDRFSAERPKGSFSTLEIQRTEQGDSAMYLCASSLGQVASPLHFGNGTRLTVT.

CDR3: CASLKGPNTEAFF. Here the CDR3 DNA reads TGTGCCAGCCTAAAGGGACCCAACACTGAAGCTTTCTTT. The rearrangement joins TRBV27 to TRBJ1-1; D might be TRBD1 (5 bases). Trimming stripped 8 bases from V and 2 bases from J, with 12 bases between. Germline values: CDR1 MNHEY, CDR2 SMNVEV (reference sequence). This CDR3 is 13 amino acids long.

This clone was detected only once. The rearrangement uses TRBV28 and TRBJ1-2; D call uncertain. Trimming removed 3 bases from V and 2 bases from J, with 16 bases in between. CDR3 size: 16 residues. The V gene's germline CDR1 is MDHEN and CDR2 SYDVKM. For the CDR3, the DNA is TGTGCCAGCAGTTTGCCCTTAGTTGTAAGGAACTATGGCTACACCTTC. Protein sequence: CASSLPLVVRNYGYTF.

The chain joins TRBV29-1 to TRBJ2-7; 10 bases agree with TRBD2. The CDR3 loop spans 13 amino acids. The junction had 7 bases not matched to a gene; V was cut back by 7 bases and J by 4 bases. Germline V gene data show CDR1 as SQVTM and CDR2 as ANQGSEA. The chain's CDR3 is CSALSGGAYEQYF. The DNA of the CDR3 is TGCAGCGCCCTCAGCGGGGGGGCTTACGAGCAGTACTTC.

The V gene is TRBV12-5, the J gene TRBJ2-2; D unclear. Germline V gene lookup returns CDR1 LGHNT and CDR2 FRNRAP. CDR3 length: 16 amino acids. V dropped 6 bases and J dropped 4 bases, with 18 bases sitting between them. Here the CDR3 reads CASGSGPIGITGELFF. CDR3 sequence (DNA): TGTGCTAGTGGCTCCGGACCCATTGGGATCACCGGGGAGCTGTTTTTT.

The J gene is TRBJ1-4, the V gene TRBV2, with unresolved D. The germline gives CDR1 SNHLY, CDR2 FYNNEI. This CDR3 region has 13 residues. The V end was cut by 3 bases, the J end by 8 bases, with 10 bases between. In nucleotides, the CDR3 is TGTGCCAGCAGTGACCTCAGGCTCGAAAAACTGTTTTTT. Translating gives CASSDLRLEKLFF.

The chain combines TRBV9 with TRBJ1-2; D not resolved. CDR1 is SGDLS and CDR2 is YYNGEE in the germline V gene. V shed 0 bases and J shed 4 bases, with 7 bases lying between them. This CDR3 is 13 amino acids long. The CDR3 sequence: CASSVDGTYGYTF. The CDR3 DNA sequence: TGTGCCAGCAGCGTAGATGGAACCTATGGCTACACCTTC.

The V call is TRBV27, the J call TRBJ2-3; TRBD1 aligns across 12 bases. Germline V gene lookup returns CDR1 MNHEY and CDR2 SMNVEV (reference sequence). The CDR3 totals 15 residues. The junction had 2 bases not matched to a gene; V was cut back by 3 bases and J by 4 bases. The CDR3 spells CASSFRDRGPDTQYF. The CDR3 nucleotides are TGTGCCAGCAGTTTCCGGGACAGGGGGCCAGATACGCAGTATTTT.

The rearrangement uses TRBV5-1 and TRBJ1-1, with 8 positions matching TRBD1. Trimming took 2 bases from V and 0 from J; bases not matched to a gene: 15. The V gene's germline CDR1 is SGHRS and CDR2 YFSETQ. The CDR3 loop spans 19 amino acids. CDR3 sequence reads: CASSLTWTGPGVMNTEAFF. CDR3 in DNA: TGCGCCAGCAGCTTAACCTGGACAGGGCCGGGGGTAATGAACACTGAAGCTTTCTTT. The variable domain in full, with the rest retrieved from reference TRBV5-1 and TRBJ1-1, is KAGVTQTPRYLIKTRGQQVTLSCSPISGHRSVSWYQQTPGQGLQFLFEYFSETQRNKGNFPGRFSGRQFSNSRSEMNVSTLELGDSALYLCASSLTWTGPGVMNTEAFFGQGTRLTVV.

V is TRBV27 and J is TRBJ2-1; 8 bases are a match to TRBD1. CDR3 length: 17 amino acids. V was clipped by 4 bases and J by 4 bases; unmatched bases: 12. CDR1 MNHEY and CDR2 SMNVEV come from the germline V gene (reference sequence). This chain's CDR3 is CASSSTVTGAGYNEQFF. CDR3 nucleotides: TGTGCCAGCAGTTCAACCGTGACAGGGGCGGGATACAATGAGCAGTTCTTC.

This clone was recorded only once. This sequence joins TRBV6-5 and TRBJ1-1; D is ambiguous. Trimming removed 2 bases from V and 1 base from J, with 11 bases in between. The CDR3 is made up of 15 amino acids. Germline V gene data show CDR1 as MNHEY and CDR2 as SVGAGI. In DNA form, the CDR3 reads TGTGCCAGCAGTTACCTGGCCAGACGGAACACTGAAGCTTTCTTT. Its translation: CASSYLARRNTEAFF.

A word on this clone: The junction and the germline gene differ at one end; a read error may be behind it. The chain uses TRBV5-1 and TRBJ2-2; D call uncertain. The CDR3 spans 15 residues. Germline lookup yields CDR1 SGHRS and CDR2 YFSETQ. The CDR3 sequence: CASSLDGPNTGELFF. The DNA of the CDR3 is TGCGCCAGCAGTTTGGACGGACCGAACACCGGGGAGCTGTTTTTT.

This clone is categorized as medium-sized (0.01 to 0.1%). The chain is built from TRBV15 and TRBJ1-3; no clear D. The CDR3 runs to 13 residues. Trimming removed 7 bases from V and 2 bases from J, with 9 bases in between. Germline V gene lookup returns CDR1 LNHNV and CDR2 YYDKDF (reference sequence). CDR3: CATIQYPGNTIYF. The CDR3 coding sequence is TGTGCCACCATACAGTACCCTGGAAACACCATATATTTT. The variable domain in full, completed from reference TRBV15 and TRBJ1-3, reads DAMVIQNPRYQVTQFGKPVTLSCSQTLNHNVMYWYQQKSSQAPKLLFHYYDKDFNNEADTPDNFQSRRPNTSFCFLDIRSPGLGDTAMYLCATIQYPGNTIYFGEGSWLTVV.

The rearrangement joins TRBV6-5 to TRBJ2-1; 8 nucleotides line up with TRBD1. Trimming removed 6 bases from V and 8 bases from J; junction bases left unmatched: 12. This CDR3 is 15 amino acids long. Germline CDR1 is MNHEY and CDR2 is SVGAGI. DNA of the CDR3: TGTGCCAGCAGGGACACGGGACAGGTATGGGATGAGCAGTTCTTC. It yields the protein CASRDTGQVWDEQFF.

The chain employs TRBV6-1 and TRBJ1-5; the D is unclear. Trimming cost V 3 bases and J 11 bases, with 5 bases left between them. Germline V gives CDR1 MNHNS, CDR2 SASEGT. This CDR3 contains 10 residues. The DNA of the CDR3 is TGTGCCAGCAGTGATGTCACCCAGCATTTT. This codes for CASSDVTQHF.

The genes are TRBV15 and TRBJ1-5; no clear D gene. This CDR3 has 17 residues. V lost 5 bases and J lost 1, with 18 bases in between. CDR1 is LNHNV and CDR2 is YYDKDF in the germline V gene (reference sequence). The CDR3 DNA reads TGTGCCACCAGCCTTGGACGTGGGGAGAGAAGCAATCAGCCCCAGCATTTT. Translating it yields CATSLGRGERSNQPQHF.

The rearrangement uses TRBV15 and TRBJ2-1, with TRBD2 matching over 10 bases. Germline trimming cut 1 base from V and 9 bases from J; bases unmatched to any gene: 9. The CDR3 loop spans 16 amino acids. From germline, CDR1 is LNHNV and CDR2 YYDKDF (reference sequence). CDR3 nucleotides: TGTGCCACCAGCAGAGTAGTAAGCCTAGCGGGGGCTGAGCAGTTCTTC. Translation: CATSRVVSLAGAEQFF. The entire variable domain, with the rest obtained from reference TRBV15 and TRBJ2-1, is as follows: DAMVIQNPRYQVTQFGKPVTLSCSQTLNHNVMYWYQQKSSQAPKLLFHYYDKDFNNEADTPDNFQSRRPNTSFCFLDIRSPGLGDTAMYLCATSRVVSLAGAEQFFGPGTRLTVL.

The gene calls are TRBV7-2 and TRBJ2-7, with D unresolved. Trimming cost V 1 base and J 0 bases, with 7 bases left between them. CDR3 length: 14 amino acids. The germline V gene encodes CDR1 SGHTA and CDR2 FQGNSA. The chain's CDR3 is CASSLGAFSYEQYF. The CDR3 DNA is TGTGCCAGCAGCTTAGGGGCCTTCTCCTACGAGCAGTACTTC.